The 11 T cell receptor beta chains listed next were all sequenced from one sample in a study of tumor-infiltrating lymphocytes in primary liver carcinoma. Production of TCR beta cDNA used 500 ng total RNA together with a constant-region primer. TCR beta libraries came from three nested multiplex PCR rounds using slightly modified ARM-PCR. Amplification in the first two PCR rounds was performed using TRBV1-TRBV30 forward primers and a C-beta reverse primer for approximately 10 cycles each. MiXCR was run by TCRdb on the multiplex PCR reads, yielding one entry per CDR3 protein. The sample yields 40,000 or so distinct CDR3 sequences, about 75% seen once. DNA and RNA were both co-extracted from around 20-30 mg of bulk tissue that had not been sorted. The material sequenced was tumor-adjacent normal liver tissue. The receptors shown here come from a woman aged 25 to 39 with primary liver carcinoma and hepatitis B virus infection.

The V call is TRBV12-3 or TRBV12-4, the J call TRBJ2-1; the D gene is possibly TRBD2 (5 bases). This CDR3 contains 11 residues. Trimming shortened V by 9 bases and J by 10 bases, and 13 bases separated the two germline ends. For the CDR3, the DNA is TGTGCCAGTAGTCTGGGAGTAGAGCAGTTCTTC. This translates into CASSLGVEQFF.

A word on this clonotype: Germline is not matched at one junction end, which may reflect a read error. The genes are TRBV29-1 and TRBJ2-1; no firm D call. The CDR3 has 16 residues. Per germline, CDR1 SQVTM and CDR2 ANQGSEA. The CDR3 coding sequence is TGCAGCGCCTACTCTGTAGATCCAAGCTCATACAATGAGCGGTTCTTC. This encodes CSAYSVDPSSYNERFF.

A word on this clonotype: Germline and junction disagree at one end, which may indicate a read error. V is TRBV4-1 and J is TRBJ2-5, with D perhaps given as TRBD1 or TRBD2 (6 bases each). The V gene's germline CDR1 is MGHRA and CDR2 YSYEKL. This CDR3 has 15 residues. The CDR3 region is CASSQEDKGGETQYF. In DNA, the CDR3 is TGTGCCAGCAGCCAAGAAGATAAGGGGGGCGAGACCCAGTACTTC.

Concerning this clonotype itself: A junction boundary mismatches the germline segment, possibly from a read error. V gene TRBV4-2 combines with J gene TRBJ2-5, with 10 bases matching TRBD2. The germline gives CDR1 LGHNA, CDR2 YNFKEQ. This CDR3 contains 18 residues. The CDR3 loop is CASRQEYWLAGAVETQYF. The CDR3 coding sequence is TGTGCCAGCAGGCAAGAATATTGGCTAGCGGGAGCAGTGGAGACCCAGTACTTC.

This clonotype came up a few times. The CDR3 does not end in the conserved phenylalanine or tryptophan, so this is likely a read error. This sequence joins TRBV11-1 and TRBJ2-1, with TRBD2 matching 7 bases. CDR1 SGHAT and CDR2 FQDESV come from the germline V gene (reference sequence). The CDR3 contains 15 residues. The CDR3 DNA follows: TGCGCCAGCAGTTGGGGAGGGCATCTACTGGGAGTGCAGTTCCTC. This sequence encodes CASSWGGHLLGVQFL.

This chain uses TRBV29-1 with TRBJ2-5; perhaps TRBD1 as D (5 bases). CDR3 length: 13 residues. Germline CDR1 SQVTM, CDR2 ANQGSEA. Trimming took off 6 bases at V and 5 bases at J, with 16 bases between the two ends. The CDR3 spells CSVISWTRETQYF. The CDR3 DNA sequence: TGCAGCGTCATCAGTTGGACAAGGGAGACCCAGTACTTC.

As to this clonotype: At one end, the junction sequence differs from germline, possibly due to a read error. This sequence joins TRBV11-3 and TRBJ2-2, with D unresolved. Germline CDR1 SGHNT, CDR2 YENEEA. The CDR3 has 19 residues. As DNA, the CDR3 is TGTACCAGCAGCTTAGTGGGATTCCAACCCGGATTAATAACCGGGGAGCTGTTTTTT. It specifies CTSSLVGFQPGLITGELFF. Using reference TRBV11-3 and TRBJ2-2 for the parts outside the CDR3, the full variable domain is EAGVVQSPRYKIIEKKQPVAFWCNPISGHNTLYWYLQNLGQGPELLIRYENEEAVDDSQLPKDRFSAERLKGVDSTLKIQPAELGDSAVYLCTSSLVGFQPGLITGELFFGEGSRLTVL.

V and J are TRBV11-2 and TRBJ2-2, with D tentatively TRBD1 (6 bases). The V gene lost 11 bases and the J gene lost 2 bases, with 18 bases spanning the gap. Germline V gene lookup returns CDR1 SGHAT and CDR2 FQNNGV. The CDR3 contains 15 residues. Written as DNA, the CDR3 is TGTGCCGGTAGCTTAGGGGGACATAACACCGGGGAGCTGTTTTTT. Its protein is CAGSLGGHNTGELFF.

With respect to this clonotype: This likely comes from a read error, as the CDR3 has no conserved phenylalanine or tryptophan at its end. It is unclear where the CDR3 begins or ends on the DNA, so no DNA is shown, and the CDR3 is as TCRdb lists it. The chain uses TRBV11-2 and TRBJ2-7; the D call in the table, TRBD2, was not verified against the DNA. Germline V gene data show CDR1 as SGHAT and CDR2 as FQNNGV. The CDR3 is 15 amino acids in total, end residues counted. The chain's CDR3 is CASSPEGLPTYEQSL.

CDR3 residues: CASSLTNGPYNEQFF. CDR3 in DNA: TGTGCCAGCAGCTTAACTAATGGCCCCTACAATGAGCAGTTCTTC. V and J are TRBV7-3 and TRBJ2-1; D is uncertain. This CDR3 has 15 residues. The germline CDR1 and CDR2 sequences are SGHTA and FQGTGA. V dropped 0 bases and J dropped 2 bases, with 8 bases sitting between them.

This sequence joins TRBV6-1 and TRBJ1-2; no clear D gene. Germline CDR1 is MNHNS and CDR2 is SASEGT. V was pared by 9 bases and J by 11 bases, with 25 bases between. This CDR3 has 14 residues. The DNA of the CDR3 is TGTGCCAGTGCCCCTAGGGCAGATAACTATGAGTACACCTTC. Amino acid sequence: CASAPRADNYEYTF.